One sample yielded the 9 T cell receptor beta chains listed below, sequenced in a study of cytomegalovirus exposure and HLA in healthy donors. The PCR contained 60 Vbeta and 13 Jbeta primers. Generated by immunoSEQ multiplex PCR, the TCRdb table keeps only in-frame clones and is missing some. This table has around 120,000 clones, 70% to 80% appearing once. Sequences were obtained from PBMCs. Receptor source: a man aged 25-45 years in good health and CMV-seronegative.

The rearrangement joins TRBV5-1 to TRBJ1-6; tentatively, D is TRBD1 (5 bases). V was shortened by 3 bases and J by 12 bases, with 13 bases between the two germline ends. Germline CDR1 is SGHRS and CDR2 is YFSETQ. CDR3 size: 13 residues. The CDR3 DNA is TGCGCCAGCAGCTCGGGGGGTACGGAACCCCTCCACTTT. It yields the protein CASSSGGTEPLHF. Combining the CDR3 with reference TRBV5-1 and TRBJ1-6 gives the whole variable domain KAGVTQTPRYLIKTRGQQVTLSCSPISGHRSVSWYQQTPGQGLQFLFEYFSETQRNKGNFPGRFSGRQFSNSRSEMNVSTLELGDSALYLCASSSGGTEPLHFGNGTRLTVT.

The CDR3 nucleotides read TGCGCCAGCAGCTTGGAAGCGGGACGGGCCGGCTACACCTTC. Translating gives CASSLEAGRAGYTF. The chain links TRBV5-1 to TRBJ1-2, with D tentatively TRBD1 (5 bases). Trimming left V 0 bases short and J 8 bases short, with 14 bases between. The CDR3 covers 14 residues. The germline V gene encodes CDR1 SGHRS and CDR2 YFSETQ.

This clone turned up a few times. CDR3 sequence reads: CASSQEREGSGYNEQFF. In DNA, the CDR3 is TGCGCCAGCAGCCAAGAACGAGAAGGGAGCGGGTACAATGAGCAGTTCTTC. V usage is TRBV4-1 and J usage is TRBJ2-1; TRBD2 is a possible D gene (6 bases). Germline V CDR1 and CDR2: MGHRA, YSYEKL. Trimming cost V 0 bases and J 4 bases, with 16 bases left between them. The CDR3 totals 17 residues.

The chain uses TRBV29-1 and TRBJ1-1, with a tentative D call TRBD1 (5 bases). The CDR3 is 12 amino acids. The V end lost 6 bases, the J end lost 2 bases, and 10 bases lay between the germline ends. Germline V CDR1 and CDR2: SQVTM, ANQGSEA. The CDR3 nucleotides read TGCAGCGTCGCGGGGCCCAACACTGAAGCTTTCTTT. It encodes CSVAGPNTEAFF.

The chain recombines TRBV30 with TRBJ2-7, with D unclear. The V end lost 3 bases, the J end lost 0 bases, and 6 bases lay between the germline ends. The V gene's germline CDR1 is GTSNPN and CDR2 SVGIG (reference sequence). This CDR3 is 12 amino acids long. CDR3: CAWRGDSYEQYF. CDR3 in DNA: TGTGCCTGGAGAGGAGACTCCTACGAGCAGTACTTC.

The rearrangement links TRBV6-1 to TRBJ1-2; D uncertain. Germline V gene sequence: CDR1 MNHNS, CDR2 SASEGT. There are 13 residues in the CDR3. V lost 1 base and J lost 7, with 10 bases in between. The CDR3 reads CASSEVARGGYTF. In DNA, the CDR3 is TGTGCCAGCAGTGAAGTGGCCCGAGGTGGCTACACCTTC.

This clone has a single count. V and J are TRBV10-3 and TRBJ2-2, with TRBD2 matching 7 bases. This CDR3 is 14 amino acids long. From germline, CDR1 is ENHRY and CDR2 SYGVKD. V dropped 0 bases and J dropped 5; count of bases not matched to a gene: 0. CDR3 bases: TGTGCCATCAGTGAGTCTAGCGGGACCGGGGAGCTGTTTTTT. It yields the protein CAISESSGTGELFF.

In the case of this clone: The same CDR3 also results from other DNA sequences found in this sample. The V and J genes are TRBV9 and TRBJ2-2, with no clear D. V lost 2 bases to trimming and J lost 4 bases, with 6 bases between them. This CDR3 is 13 amino acids long. Germline-derived CDR1 and CDR2 are SGDLS and YYNGEE. In nucleotides, the CDR3 is TGTGCCAGCAGCGTCCTGAGCACCGGGGAGCTGTTTTTT. It codes for CASSVLSTGELFF. The whole variable domain, filled in from reference TRBV9 and TRBJ2-2, reads DSGVTQTPKHLITATGQRVTLRCSPRSGDLSVYWYQQSLDQGLQFLIQYYNGEERAKGNILERFSAQQFPDLHSELNLSSLELGDSALYFCASSVLSTGELFFGEGSRLTVL.

The chain recombines TRBV5-4 with TRBJ1-6; D perhaps matches TRBD1 (5 bases). This CDR3 spans 14 amino acids. Per germline, CDR1 SGHNT and CDR2 YYREEE (reference sequence). V gave up 4 bases and J gave up 7 bases, with 12 bases separating them. CDR3 DNA: TGTGCCAGCAGCACGGCGCCAGGGAATTCACCCCTCCACTTT. It is translated as CASSTAPGNSPLHF. Using reference TRBV5-4 and TRBJ1-6 for the parts outside the CDR3, the full variable domain is ETGVTQSPTHLIKTRGQQVTLRCSSQSGHNTVSWYQQALGQGPQFIFQYYREEENGRGNFPPRFSGLQFPNYSSELNVNALELDDSALYLCASSTAPGNSPLHFGNGTRLTVT.